This T cell receptor (beta chain) originates from a study of T cell responses to AZD1222 COVID-19 vaccine. General study results and limits: White British people made up most donors, females outnumbered males, and clonal diversity was possibly underestimated. CD4 TCRs covered the whole spike, strongest at regions 160-218 and 743-854. After two AZD1222 doses, spike-specific TCR breadth and depth rose versus day 0.

Pooling of second doses given at about 4 or about 12 weeks was done. The protocol was immunoSEQ multiplex PCR, while the TCRdb copy is restricted to in-frame clones and leaves out a portion. The table lists approximately 110,000 clones, more than 80% of them singletons, with about 4.4% in the top ten. The V gene lost 5 bases and the J gene lost 2 bases, with 12 bases spanning the gap. The CDR3 has 15 amino acids. From germline, CDR1 is LNHDA and CDR2 SQIVND (reference sequence). This clone was found a few times. The antigen is undetermined. The clonotype was recovered from an adult who received the AZD1222 COVID-19 vaccine. The chain combines TRBV19 with TRBJ2-2; D is perhaps TRBD2 (6 bases). The material was peripheral blood, obtained 28 days after the second AZD1222 dose. CDR3 amino acids: CASSSSGTNTGELFF. In DNA, the CDR3 is TGTGCCAGTAGTTCCTCAGGGACTAACACCGGGGAGCTGTTTTTT.